The clone carrying this T cell receptor (beta chain) has more than one count but fewer than ten. CDR1 and CDR2 (germline): MDHEN, SYDVKM. With 6 bases removed from V and 7 bases from J, the gap between germline ends came to 15 bases. The CDR3 extends over 13 amino acids. The data belong to a study of control samples from healthy donors and cancer patients. The table came from immunoSEQ multiplex PCR; TCRdb's copy has only in-frame clones and leaves some out. Of about 180,000 clones detected, 90% appear once; the ten largest clones hold around 1.5%. Input material: blood. The V gene is TRBV28, the J gene TRBJ1-2; a weak D match, TRBD1 (5 bases). The receptor was isolated from a woman aged 45 to 65 in good health. The CDR3 bases are TGTGCCAGCAGCACACCCATCGGGGGTGGCTACACCTTC. Its protein is CASSTPIGGGYTF.